The rows below give T cell receptor beta chains drawn from one sample of a study of blood T cell repertoires in COVID-19. Method: immunoSEQ multiplex PCR; TCRdb's copy keeps in-frame clones and lacks some. The sample contains a few hundred thousand clones, around 86% of which appear only once. The sequencing sample was made of peripheral blood. Receptors originate from a man aged 18 to 29 with active or convalescent COVID-19. CDR3s include the opening cysteine and the closing phenylalanine or tryptophan. Each record gives: D gene, J gene, clone size, V gene, CDR3 protein, CDR3 DNA. D genes are given only for firm matches. Size tells how often a clone was seen (once, few, many) or the class of an expanded clone, and some rows leave it out.

NA	TRBJ1-5	NA	TRBV19	CASSQGYSNQPQHF	TGTGCCAGTAGTCAGGGGTATAGCAATCAGCCCCAGCATTTT
NA	TRBJ2-5	NA	TRBV24-1	CATSDRGIQETQYF	TGTGCCACCAGTGATAGGGGGATTCAAGAGACCCAGTACTTC
NA	TRBJ1-3	NA	TRBV18	CASSPQDFDVGNTIYF	TGTGCCAGCTCACCTCAGGATTTTGACGTCGGAAACACCATATATTTT
TRBD1	TRBJ1-2	once	TRBV4-1	CASSQAREGATPTARYGYTF	TGCGCCAGCAGCCAAGCGCGGGAGGGGGCGACCCCCACGGCCCGCTATGGCTACACCTTC
TRBD2	TRBJ2-3	NA	TRBV9	CASSPSSGGSPADTQYF	TGTGCCAGCAGCCCCTCGTCGGGCGGGAGTCCCGCAGATACGCAGTATTTT
NA	TRBJ1-3	few	TRBV7-9	CASSFSFGYGNTIYF	TGTGCCAGCAGCTTTTCTTTCGGTTATGGAAACACCATATATTTT
NA	TRBJ1-1	NA	TRBV30	CAWSFNRATEAFF	TGTGCCTGGAGTTTCAACAGGGCTACTGAAGCTTTCTTT
NA	TRBJ2-3	NA	TRBV14	CASSQDFGGNTQYF	TGTGCCAGCAGCCAAGATTTTGGGGGCAATACGCAGTATTTT
NA	TRBJ2-6	once	TRBV24-1	CATSDGSGANVLTF	TGTGCCACCAGTGACGGGTCTGGGGCCAACGTCCTGACTTTC
NA	TRBJ2-7	once	TRBV5-6	CASSLTGRPPHEQYF	TGTGCCAGCAGCTTGACGGGGAGACCCCCCCACGAGCAGTACTTC
TRBD1	TRBJ1-6	NA	TRBV25-1	CASRARGDLESPLHF	TGTGCCAGCAGAGCCAGGGGGGATTTGGAATCACCCCTCCACTTT
TRBD2	TRBJ2-7	few	TRBV6-5	CASRRTGGSYEQYF	TGTGCCAGCAGGCGAACGGGAGGCTCCTACGAGCAGTACTTC
NA	TRBJ2-1	NA	TRBV14	CASSTQTYNEQFF	TGTGCCAGCAGCACCCAGACCTACAATGAGCAGTTCTTC
TRBD2	TRBJ2-7	few	TRBV7-2	CASSLKAGGLWEQYF	TGTGCCAGCAGCTTAAAAGCGGGAGGGCTATGGGAGCAGTACTTC
NA	TRBJ1-5	few	TRBV30	CAWSSSGRQPQHF	TGTGCCTGGAGTTCGTCAGGGCGACAGCCCCAGCATTTT
NA	TRBJ2-7	NA	TRBV6-2/TRBV6-3	CASSLAREQYF	TGTGCCAGCAGCCTGGCCCGCGAGCAGTACTTC
NA	TRBJ1-2	NA	TRBV5-4	CASVGPPNYGYTF	TGTGCCAGCGTTGGGCCACCTAACTATGGCTACACCTTC
TRBD1	TRBJ1-4	NA	TRBV4-2	CASSQDSRGLREKLFF	TGTGCCAGCAGCCAAGATTCCAGGGGGTTGCGAGAAAAACTGTTTTTT
TRBD2	TRBJ2-3	NA	TRBV7-2	CASRVAGGSDTQYF	TGTGCCAGCAGGGTAGCGGGAGGCTCAGATACGCAGTATTTT
NA	TRBJ2-4	NA	TRBV19	CASSISGAPPLENIQYF	TGTGCCAGTAGTATCTCGGGTGCCCCTCCCCTAGAAAACATTCAGTACTTC
TRBD2	TRBJ2-3	NA	TRBV5-1	CASSPGLAGSTDTQYF	TGCGCCAGCAGCCCAGGACTAGCGGGGAGCACAGATACGCAGTATTTT
TRBD1	TRBJ2-3	NA	TRBV9	CASSLTQGANLDTQYF	TGTGCCAGCAGCCTGACACAGGGGGCAAATTTAGATACGCAGTATTTT
TRBD1	TRBJ2-7	NA	TRBV4-1	CASSRGQGGYEQYF	TGCGCCAGCAGCCGGGGACAGGGAGGTTACGAGCAGTACTTC
NA	TRBJ2-2	NA	TRBV5-1	CASSALDSAGELFF	TGCGCCAGCAGCGCCCTCGACAGTGCCGGGGAGCTGTTTTTT
TRBD1	TRBJ1-5	NA	TRBV6-5	CAGTTGTGNQPQHF	TGTGCCGGTACTACCGGGACAGGCAATCAGCCCCAGCATTTT
TRBD1	TRBJ1-5	NA	TRBV5-4	CASSLGTGDGQPQHF	TGTGCCAGCAGCTTGGGGACAGGGGATGGCCAGCCCCAGCATTTT
NA	TRBJ2-7	once	TRBV6-4	CASSPLSSEQYF	TGTGCCAGCAGTCCACTCTCCTCCGAGCAGTACTTC
TRBD2	TRBJ2-1	NA	TRBV7-2	CASSLLAGGQEQFF	TGTGCCAGCAGCTTACTAGCGGGGGGTCAAGAGCAGTTCTTC
NA	TRBJ2-7	NA	TRBV7-2	CASSFDTYEQYF	TGTGCCAGCAGCTTCGACACATACGAGCAGTACTTC
NA	TRBJ1-5	NA	TRBV4-1	CASSQDFKGWSSQPQHF	TGCGCCAGCAGCCAAGATTTTAAGGGGTGGAGTAGTCAGCCCCAGCATTTT
TRBD2	TRBJ2-2	NA	TRBV2	CASVAGANTGELFF	TGTGCCAGCGTGGCGGGAGCGAACACCGGGGAGCTGTTTTTT
NA	TRBJ2-5	NA	TRBV28	CASSPRDTRTQYF	TGTGCCAGCAGCCCACGGGACACCCGAACCCAGTACTTC
TRBD1	TRBJ2-5	NA	TRBV3-1/TRBV3-2	CASSQGTGFGETQYF	TGTGCCAGCAGCCAAGGGACAGGGTTCGGGGAGACCCAGTACTTC
NA	TRBJ2-1	NA	TRBV10-3	CAISGAAGIYNEQFF	TGTGCCATCAGTGGGGCCGCTGGAATCTACAATGAGCAGTTCTTC
TRBD1	TRBJ2-2	few	TRBV19	CASNRGQGGTGELFF	TGTGCCAGTAACCGAGGACAGGGGGGGACCGGGGAGCTGTTTTTT
NA	TRBJ2-5	NA	TRBV7-2	CASSTELDLWMTQYF	TGTGCCAGCAGCACAGAACTCGACCTGTGGATGACCCAGTACTTC
NA	TRBJ2-2	once	TRBV19	CASSIWVPGDTGELFF	TGTGCCAGTAGTATCTGGGTGCCAGGGGACACCGGGGAGCTGTTTTTT
NA	TRBJ2-7	few	TRBV7-9	CASSGGKQGTSYEQYF	TGTGCCAGCAGCGGGGGCAAACAGGGAACGTCCTACGAGCAGTACTTC
NA	TRBJ2-4	NA	TRBV5-1	CASSLAGDIQYF	TGCGCCAGCAGCTTGGCGGGGGACATTCAGTACTTC
NA	TRBJ2-5	NA	TRBV6-5	CASRGDRFGTQYF	TGTGCCAGCAGGGGCGATCGGTTTGGGACCCAGTACTTC
TRBD1	TRBJ1-5	once	TRBV9	CASSVGQGLGQPQHF	TGTGCCAGCAGCGTCGGACAGGGGCTGGGCCAGCCCCAGCATTTT
NA	TRBJ2-7	NA	TRBV11-2	CASSLEGADEQYF	TGTGCCAGCAGCTTAGAGGGGGCGGACGAGCAGTACTTC
TRBD2	TRBJ2-3	few	TRBV6-5	CASRHTGGPSDTQYF	TGTGCCAGCAGACACACGGGAGGGCCCTCAGATACGCAGTATTTT
TRBD2	TRBJ2-1	NA	TRBV6-2/TRBV6-3	CASSYGVAGGQRGEQFF	TGTGCCAGCAGTTACGGGGTAGCGGGGGGCCAAAGGGGTGAGCAGTTCTTC
NA	TRBJ2-5	NA	TRBV19	CASNDGLGAGETQYF	TGTGCCAGTAACGACGGTTTGGGGGCAGGGGAGACCCAGTACTTC
TRBD2	TRBJ2-5	NA	TRBV5-1	CASSSIAGGPRETQYF	TGCGCCAGCAGCTCGATAGCGGGAGGGCCTAGGGAGACCCAGTACTTC
NA	TRBJ1-6	NA	TRBV7-8	CASSAPRGIYNSPLHF	TGTGCCAGCAGCGCCCCCAGGGGAATCTATAATTCACCCCTCCACTTT
NA	TRBJ1-2	NA	TRBV12-5	CASGLAGQLLSSVYGYTF	TGTGCTAGTGGTTTGGCCGGACAGCTGCTATCATCCGTCTATGGCTACACCTTC
NA	TRBJ2-1	NA	TRBV7-3	CASSFRQGSSYNEQFF	TGTGCCAGCAGCTTCCGGCAGGGGAGCTCCTACAATGAGCAGTTCTTC
NA	TRBJ1-2	few	TRBV12-3/TRBV12-4	CASSLTGSYGYTF	TGTGCCAGCAGTTTAACAGGGAGCTATGGCTACACCTTC
NA	TRBJ1-3	NA	TRBV2	CASSGWGGSGNTIYF	TGTGCCAGCAGTGGGTGGGGGGGCTCTGGAAACACCATATATTTT
NA	TRBJ2-7	once	TRBV4-3	CASSQDVVIYEQYF	TGCGCCAGCAGCCAAGATGTAGTGATCTACGAGCAGTACTTC
NA	TRBJ2-3	NA	TRBV5-1	CASSLKGSGTDTQYF	TGCGCCAGCAGCCTGAAGGGGTCTGGCACAGATACGCAGTATTTT
TRBD2	TRBJ2-1	NA	TRBV27	CASSLPTSGAYNEQFF	TGTGCCAGCAGTTTACCAACTAGCGGGGCCTACAATGAGCAGTTCTTC
NA	TRBJ2-5	NA	TRBV2	CASRPPLAVYQETQYF	TGTGCCAGCAGACCTCCGTTGGCCGTGTACCAAGAGACCCAGTACTTC